The present T cell receptor (beta chain) was sequenced within a study of blood T cell repertoires in COVID-19. At the level of the study: Acute-phase and convalescent COVID-19 samples originated in the United States, Italy and Spain. T cells, B-cell-depleted T cells, or PBMCs provided the cDNA or gDNA that served as material.

This clone was detected once. As originally analysed: By means of reference gene primer amplification, nucleated cell counts were estimated. This table comes from immunoSEQ multiplex PCR, and its TCRdb copy is limited to in-frame clones, with some not included. V, J and clone size were drawn from that table, and D and trimming were deduced from the DNA. In the table there are 150,000 or so clones, roughly four fifths of which are singletons. The J segment lost 1 base and the V segment lost 6 bases, leaving 9 bases of the junction unmatched. This CDR3 has 16 residues. Germline CDR1 reads SNHLY; CDR2 reads FYNNEI.

The specimen sequenced was peripheral blood. The genes are TRBV2 and TRBJ1-1, with 9 bases lining up with TRBD1. The clonotype was recovered from a human donor with acute or convalescent COVID-19. The donor label of this sample is uncertain. The CDR3 DNA reads TGTGCCAGCAGGAGACTGACAGGGGGGCGGAACACTGAAGCTTTCTTT. It encodes CASRRLTGGRNTEAFF.